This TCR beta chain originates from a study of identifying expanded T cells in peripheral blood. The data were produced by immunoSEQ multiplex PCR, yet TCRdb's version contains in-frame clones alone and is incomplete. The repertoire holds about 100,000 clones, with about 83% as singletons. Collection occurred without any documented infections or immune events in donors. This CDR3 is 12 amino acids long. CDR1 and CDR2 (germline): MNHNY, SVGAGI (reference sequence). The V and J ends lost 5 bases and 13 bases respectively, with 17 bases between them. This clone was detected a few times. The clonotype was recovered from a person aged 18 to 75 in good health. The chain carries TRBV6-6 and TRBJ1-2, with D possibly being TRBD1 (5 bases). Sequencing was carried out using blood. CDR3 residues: CASSPQGRGVTF. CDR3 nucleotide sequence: TGTGCCAGCAGTCCGCAGGGACGTGGTGTCACCTTC.